This T cell receptor beta chain was profiled in a study of identical twins. The CDR3 spans 14 residues. Germline lookup yields CDR1 SGHTA and CDR2 FQGNSA. V trimming: 6 bases; J trimming: 7 bases; junction bases outside the gene matches: 4. TCRdb reprocessed the 5' RACE reads with MiXCR, giving one entry per CDR3 protein. The sample yields hundreds of thousands of distinct CDR3 sequences, roughly 20% seen once. This clonotype has ten or more counts. The same data also went into a second study, on T cells expressing NK-cell markers.

The rearrangement uses TRBV7-2 and TRBJ1-6; 9 bases fit TRBD1. Specimen: PBMCs. This TCR derives from a woman under 30 in good health. For the CDR3, the DNA is TGTGCCAGCAGAACAGACAGGGGGAATTCACCCCTCCACTTT. As protein: CASRTDRGNSPLHF.